Shown below are 19 T cell receptor beta chains from a single sample sequenced in a study of blood T cell repertoires in COVID-19. Sequencing used immunoSEQ multiplex PCR; TCRdb keeps in-frame clones, though not all of them. Of about 220,000 clones detected, approximately 90% appear once; the ten largest clones hold 2.5% to 3%. Sample: PBMCs or T cells enriched from blood (not recorded which). The receptors originated from a woman aged 30 to 39 who had recovered from COVID-19.

This clone was recorded only once. The chain links TRBV4-2 to TRBJ2-5; TRBD2 might be the D (7 bases). V shed 1 base and J shed 2 bases, with 23 bases lying between them. CDR3 length equals 19 residues. Germline V gene data show CDR1 as LGHNA and CDR2 as YNFKEQ. CDR3 amino acids: CASSQVKTSFGGTQETQYF. CDR3 coding DNA: TGTGCCAGCAGCCAAGTCAAGACCTCCTTCGGGGGGACACAAGAGACCCAGTACTTC.

The V gene is TRBV6-5, the J gene TRBJ1-4, with D possibly matching TRBD1 (6 bases). The CDR3 sequence is 14 residues long. Trimming pared 5 bases from V and 8 bases from J, leaving 15 bases between. In germline, CDR1 is MNHEY, CDR2 SVGAGI. CDR3 nucleotides: TGTGCCAGCAGTCAACAGGGCTCTTGGGAAAAACTGTTTTTT. This codes for CASSQQGSWEKLFF.

The CDR3 nucleotides read TGTGCCAGCAGCTTGGGAGTGGGGCAGGGGTCCTACGAGCAGTACTTC. Translated, it gives CASSLGVGQGSYEQYF. The rearrangement uses TRBV5-6 and TRBJ2-7; D is perhaps TRBD1 (6 bases). Per germline, CDR1 SGHDT and CDR2 YYEEEE. V was trimmed by 0 bases and J by 1 base, leaving 14 bases between them. The length of the CDR3 is 16 residues.

V is TRBV12-3 or TRBV12-4 and J is TRBJ1-2; 7 nucleotides align to TRBD1. The CDR3 runs to 12 residues. V lost 5 bases and J lost 5; bases outside the gene matches: 2. This CDR3 reads CASSQGQYGYTF. In DNA form, the CDR3 reads TGTGCCAGCAGTCAGGGACAGTATGGCTACACCTTC.

This clone was observed a single time. This chain links TRBV10-1 with TRBJ1-5, with a tentative D call TRBD1 (5 bases). The CDR3 spans 15 residues. Trimming cost V 5 bases and J 5 bases, with 16 bases left between them. Germline values: CDR1 WNHNN, CDR2 SYGVQD (reference sequence). The CDR3 here is CASSPRGEGDQPQHF. CDR3 DNA sequence: TGCGCCAGCAGTCCCCGGGGGGAAGGGGATCAGCCCCAGCATTTT.

The chain has TRBV5-1 and TRBJ1-2; 8 bases agree with TRBD1. The V gene's germline CDR1 is SGHRS and CDR2 YFSETQ. The CDR3 spans 14 residues. J gave up 8 bases and V 4 bases, and 10 bases lay outside the gene matches. The CDR3, as DNA: TGCGCCAGCAGCCCTCGATGGCAGGGGGCAGGCTACACCTTC. Its translation: CASSPRWQGAGYTF.

The rearrangement links TRBV20-1 to TRBJ1-6; D is perhaps TRBD1 (5 bases). This CDR3 comprises 15 residues. V was cut by 3 bases and J by 0 bases, with 9 bases left in between. Looked up from germline, CDR1 is DFQATT and CDR2 is SNEGSKA (reference sequence). CDR3 coding DNA: TGCAGTGCTAGTAGGGGTTCCTCCTATAATTCACCCCTCCACTTT. Amino acid sequence: CSASRGSSYNSPLHF.

The gene calls are TRBV7-8 and TRBJ2-7, with TRBD2 identical over 11 bases. The CDR3 length is 18 residues. After removal of 0 bases from V and 0 bases from J, the junction contained 7 bases not matched to a gene. Germline lookup yields CDR1 SGHVS and CDR2 FQNEAQ. Here the CDR3 DNA reads TGTGCCAGCAGCTTAGCGCCTCCGGGACTAGCGGACTCCTACGAGCAGTACTTC. Translation: CASSLAPPGLADSYEQYF.

This chain uses TRBV5-1 with TRBJ2-5, with 11 bases identical to TRBD2. The CDR3 totals 17 residues. V gave up 3 bases and J gave up 2 bases; unmatched junction bases: 9. Looked up from germline, CDR1 is SGHRS and CDR2 is YFSETQ. The CDR3 spells CASSWIPGLAVQETQYF. Here the CDR3 DNA reads TGCGCCAGCAGCTGGATACCGGGACTAGCGGTACAAGAGACCCAGTACTTC.

The J gene is TRBJ1-5, the V gene TRBV7-2; unclear D gene. CDR3 length: 16 amino acids. The germline gives CDR1 SGHTA, CDR2 FQGNSA. Trimming cost V 5 bases and J 0 bases, with 14 bases left between them. The CDR3 coding sequence is TGTGCCAGCAGCCCGAGATCTGATTATAGCAATCAGCCCCAGCATTTT. It codes for CASSPRSDYSNQPQHF.

The chain has TRBV6-5 and TRBJ1-1; 9 bases match TRBD1. There are 14 residues in the CDR3. The V gene end was trimmed by 6 bases and the J gene end by 3 bases; junction bases not matched to a gene: 5. Germline values: CDR1 MNHEY, CDR2 SVGAGI. As DNA, the CDR3 is TGTGCCAGCAGGCCAGACAGGGGGTACACTGAAGCTTTCTTT. Encoded protein: CASRPDRGYTEAFF.

The sample holds one count of this clone. This chain joins TRBV9 and TRBJ2-7; tentative D call: TRBD1 (6 bases). V gave up 4 bases and J gave up 2 bases, with 13 bases separating them. The germline V gene encodes CDR1 SGDLS and CDR2 YYNGEE. The CDR3 covers 14 residues. CDR3 amino acids: CASSTGTSAYEQYF. Written as DNA, the CDR3 is TGTGCCAGCAGCACAGGGACGTCCGCCTACGAGCAGTACTTC.

This clone was seen a single time. The chain couples TRBV6-5 to TRBJ1-5; TRBD1 matches at 7 bases. V lost 5 bases, J lost 6 bases, and 7 bases stayed unmatched. The CDR3 spans 14 residues. Looked up from germline, CDR1 is MNHEY and CDR2 is SVGAGI. In nucleotides, the CDR3 is TGTGCCAGCAGTCCCGGGACAGTTTCTCAGCCCCAGCATTTT. It yields the protein CASSPGTVSQPQHF.

This chain joins TRBV29-1 and TRBJ2-7; tentatively, D is TRBD2 (6 bases). The V gene lost 4 bases and the J gene lost 1 base, with 11 bases spanning the gap. The V gene's germline CDR1 is SQVTM and CDR2 ANQGSEA. The length of the CDR3 is 13 residues. CDR3 nucleotide sequence: TGCAGCGTTGTACCTAGCGAGTCCTACGAGCAGTACTTC. Its protein is CSVVPSESYEQYF.

Here the CDR3 DNA reads TGTGCCAGCAGTTATGGACAGGAGAACTGCGAGCAGTACTTC. It yields the protein CASSYGQENCEQYF. The V call is TRBV6-6, the J call TRBJ2-7, with TRBD1 identical over 7 bases. The germline V gene has CDR1 MNHNY and CDR2 SVGAGI (reference sequence). V trimming: 3 bases; J trimming: 6 bases; junction bases outside the gene matches: 8. This CDR3 is built from 14 residues.

The rearrangement joins TRBV5-6 to TRBJ1-1, with D possibly being TRBD1 (5 bases). The ends were cut back, 4 bases at V and 7 bases at J, with 14 bases in the middle. CDR1 SGHDT and CDR2 YYEEEE come from the germline V gene. The CDR3 has 13 amino acids. The CDR3 spells CASSGGLVFEAFF. CDR3 DNA sequence: TGTGCCAGCAGCGGGGGACTAGTGTTTGAAGCTTTCTTT.

CDR3 nucleotide sequence: TGTGCCAGCAGCTTAAAGCGGGAACAACAGGGGGCGCGAGGCTATGGCTACACCTTC. Residues: CASSLKREQQGARGYGYTF. The V gene is TRBV7-9, the J gene TRBJ1-2; 9 positions agree with TRBD1. The germline V gene has CDR1 SEHNR and CDR2 FQNEAQ (reference sequence). With 2 bases clipped from V and 4 bases from J, the junction kept 17 bases outside the gene matches. The CDR3 is 19 residues long.

This rearrangement joins TRBV27 to TRBJ1-2; tentative D call: TRBD1 (5 bases). This CDR3 is built from 14 residues. V dropped 4 bases and J dropped 8 bases, with 17 bases sitting between them. Germline CDR1 MNHEY, CDR2 SMNVEV (reference sequence). The CDR3 reads CASSSPSWGDGYTF. In nucleotides, the CDR3 is TGTGCCAGCAGTTCACCGTCGTGGGGGGACGGCTACACCTTC.

In DNA, the CDR3 is TGTGCCAGCAGGGTGGGACAGGGAATGACAGATACGCAGTATTTT. It yields the protein CASRVGQGMTDTQYF. The genes are TRBV7-2 and TRBJ2-3, with TRBD1 matching 9 bases. CDR3 length equals 15 residues. Trimming at V came to 6 bases and at J to 3 bases, leaving 7 bases not matched to a gene. In germline, CDR1 is SGHTA, CDR2 FQGNSA.